This T cell receptor (beta chain) originates from a study of CD8 T cells in ankylosing spondylitis. Quantitative 5'-RACE with molecular barcodes generated TCR beta libraries. TCRdb reprocessed the 5' RACE reads with MiXCR, giving one entry per CDR3 protein. The data show over 700,000 distinct CDR3 sequences, roughly 19% seen once. Study conclusions and caveats: In peripheral blood, disease-linked CD8+ clones occurred at relatively low frequencies. Blood from ankylosing spondylitis patients appeared to carry a characteristic eight-variant TCR beta motif. Researchers reportedly found disease-linked clones significantly enriched in matched ankylosing spondylitis synovial fluid.

About this clonotype itself: Antigen unknown.

The sequencing input was blood, either unsorted or a sorted T cell fraction (not recorded which). The sequence was obtained from a male donor with ankylosing spondylitis.

CDR3 residues: CASSLSPGGLDTIYF. In DNA, the CDR3 is TGCGCCAGCAGCTTGTCACCAGGGGGCTTAGACACCATATATTTT. The rearrangement joins TRBV5-1 to TRBJ1-3; 8 bases are a match to TRBD1. The length of the CDR3 is 15 residues. The junction had 8 bases not matched to a gene; V was cut back by 1 base and J by 8 bases. Per germline, CDR1 SGHRS and CDR2 YFSETQ. Combining the CDR3 with reference TRBV5-1 and TRBJ1-3 gives the whole variable domain KAGVTQTPRYLIKTRGQQVTLSCSPISGHRSVSWYQQTPGQGLQFLFEYFSETQRNKGNFPGRFSGRQFSNSRSEMNVSTLELGDSALYLCASSLSPGGLDTIYFGEGSWLTVV.